This T cell receptor beta chain was identified in a study of response to subunit inactivated influenza vaccine. Regarding the study as a whole: It was suggested by the authors that few new T cells are recruited by each seasonal influenza vaccination.

TCRdb ran MiXCR on the RT-PCR reads and lists one entry per CDR3 protein. The table has under 550,000 distinct CDR3 sequences, about 8% seen once. Deletions cut 1 base from V and 2 bases from J, with 9 bases between. This CDR3 region has 15 residues. In germline, CDR1 is SGHTA, CDR2 FQGTGA. There are a few counts of this clonotype. The target antigen is unknown. Here the sequenced sample was PBMCs from blood, taken 23 months after vaccination. The sequence came from a man between 50 and 70 years old who received an inactivated influenza vaccine. V gene TRBV7-3 combines with J gene TRBJ2-1; possibly TRBD2 for D (5 bases). In DNA, the CDR3 is TGTGCCAGCAGCTTAAGCACTAGTCCCTACAATGAGCAGTTCTTC. Translating gives CASSLSTSPYNEQFF.